This T cell receptor beta chain was obtained from a study of T cell changes during pregnancy in multiple sclerosis. The protocol was immunoSEQ multiplex PCR, while the TCRdb copy is restricted to in-frame clones and leaves out a portion. The repertoire holds tens of thousands of clones, with over 85% as singletons. The CDR3 contains 16 residues. Per the germline V gene, CDR1 is LNHNV and CDR2 is YYDKDF (reference sequence). The V gene lost 0 bases and the J gene lost 3 bases, with 13 bases spanning the gap. This TCR was recovered from a female donor in good health, enrolled as a control in a pregnancy study. The sample here was CD8+ T cells from peripheral blood mononuclear cells, taken in the second trimester of pregnancy. The V and J genes are TRBV15 and TRBJ2-3; D possibly corresponds to TRBD2 (7 bases). CDR3 DNA sequence: TGTGCCACCAGCAGAGACGCGGGGAGGGGGACAGATACGCAGTATTTT. This encodes CATSRDAGRGTDTQYF.